The rows below give T cell receptor beta chains drawn from one sample of a study of blood T cell repertoires in COVID-19. Some clones are missing from TCRdb's copy, which holds only in-frame ones; the method was immunoSEQ multiplex PCR. The table includes 250,000 to 300,000 clones, roughly 89% detected once. The sequenced sample was peripheral blood. These receptors were obtained from a middle-aged man with acute or convalescent COVID-19. Each CDR3 is given with its conserved first and last residue. D genes are given only for firm matches. Expanded clones get a size class; other rows say once, few or many, or leave the size out.

CDR3aa | CDR3nt | abundance | v_gene | d_gene | j_gene
CASSFLQGRGTDTQYF | TGTGCCAGCAGTTTCCTACAGGGGAGAGGCACAGATACGCAGTATTTT | - | TRBV27 | TRBD1 | TRBJ2-3
CASSFPTASTDTQYF | TGTGCCAGCAGCTTCCCGACAGCTAGCACAGATACGCAGTATTTT | - | TRBV7-2 | - | TRBJ2-3
CASSPGEGVGSPLHF | TGTGCCAGCAGCCCAGGAGAGGGAGTAGGTTCACCCCTCCACTTT | - | TRBV3-1/TRBV3-2 | - | TRBJ1-6
CSVEEGTGQGYTF | TGCAGCGTTGAAGAGGGGACAGGGCAGGGCTACACCTTC | few | TRBV29-1 | TRBD1 | TRBJ1-2
CAISDSGGGTEAFF | TGTGCCATCAGTGACTCAGGGGGCGGCACTGAAGCTTTCTTT | - | TRBV10-3 | TRBD1 | TRBJ1-1
CASSDTPGQTNYGYTF | TGTGCCAGCAGCGACACCCCCGGACAGACTAACTATGGCTACACCTTC | - | TRBV9 | - | TRBJ1-2
CASSSDTGELFF | TGTGCCAGCAGTTCCGACACCGGGGAGCTGTTTTTT | - | TRBV12-3/TRBV12-4 | - | TRBJ2-2
CASAPLAEETQYF | TGTGCCAGCGCCCCACTCGCGGAAGAGACCCAGTACTTC | - | TRBV5-4 | - | TRBJ2-5
CASSPRGSAYGYTF | TGTGCCAGCAGCCCCAGGGGGTCCGCCTATGGCTACACCTTC | - | TRBV4-2 | TRBD1 | TRBJ1-2
CASSLDQGTKLFF | TGCGCCAGCAGCTTGGACCAGGGTACAAAACTGTTTTTT | - | TRBV5-1 | - | TRBJ1-4
CASSLVRGTASYEQYF | TGCGCCAGCAGCTTGGTAAGGGGGACAGCTTCCTACGAGCAGTACTTC | - | TRBV5-1 | TRBD1 | TRBJ2-7
CASRPTGTGSGYTF | TGTGCCAGCAGGCCTACGGGGACAGGGAGCGGCTACACCTTC | - | TRBV27 | TRBD1 | TRBJ1-2
CASSPYRADQPQHF | TGTGCCAGCAGTCCCTACAGGGCTGATCAGCCCCAGCATTTT | - | TRBV27 | - | TRBJ1-5
CASSQDRGGTDTQYF | TGCGCCAGCAGCCAAGATCGAGGCGGCACAGATACGCAGTATTTT | - | TRBV4-1 | - | TRBJ2-3
CASSRTGGADGYTF | TGTGCCAGTAGTAGGACAGGGGGCGCGGATGGCTACACCTTC | few | TRBV19 | TRBD1 | TRBJ1-2
CASRLRLAGYNSSYNEQFF | TGCGCCAGCAGGCTTAGGCTAGCGGGGTATAACAGCTCCTACAATGAGCAGTTCTTC | - | TRBV5-1 | TRBD2 | TRBJ2-1
CASKLSRNQPQHF | TGTGCCAGCAAGCTGTCACGCAATCAGCCCCAGCATTTT | - | TRBV12-3/TRBV12-4 | - | TRBJ1-5
CASSMDYPSTDTQYF | TGTGCCAGCAGCATGGACTATCCTAGCACAGATACGCAGTATTTT | once | TRBV5-4 | - | TRBJ2-3
CASRTTGETYEQYF | TGTGCCAGCAGAACGACAGGGGAGACCTACGAGCAGTACTTC | - | TRBV5-4 | TRBD1 | TRBJ2-7
CASSHSGQVSYEQYF | TGCGCCAGCAGCCACAGTGGACAGGTCTCCTACGAGCAGTACTTC | - | TRBV4-1 | TRBD1 | TRBJ2-7
CASSLAGAFNEQFF | TGTGCCAGCAGTCTAGCGGGGGCGTTCAATGAGCAGTTCTTC | - | TRBV6-5 | TRBD2 | TRBJ2-1
CSVDLRSADTQYF | TGCAGCGTTGACCTTCGGTCGGCAGATACGCAGTATTTT | - | TRBV29-1 | - | TRBJ2-3